Shown below are 22 T cell receptor beta chains from a single sample sequenced in a study of CD8+ T cells in alopecia areata. cDNA prepared by RNA extraction and subsequent reverse transcription served as the template for sequencing. TCRdb keeps only in-frame clones here, not all; method: immunoSEQ multiplex PCR. Of around 140,000 clones listed, 50% to 65% are singletons. As for treatment: oral pan-JAK inhibitor, 5-10 mg twice daily. Material: CD8+ T cells sorted from blood, obtained at week 4, from a patient treated with tofacitinib. These receptor sequences come from a human donor with alopecia areata.

The rearrangement joins TRBV7-9 to TRBJ2-3; D is possibly TRBD2 (5 bases). CDR1 SEHNR and CDR2 FQNEAQ come from the germline V gene (reference sequence). Deletions cut 1 base from V and 1 base from J, with 12 bases between. The CDR3 sequence is 16 residues long. CDR3 coding DNA: TGTGCCAGCAGCTTAGGGGGAGAGGGCGGCACAGATACGCAGTATTTT. Translating gives CASSLGGEGGTDTQYF.

V usage is TRBV14 and J usage is TRBJ2-3; TRBD1 aligns across 11 bases. The CDR3 has 16 residues. V shed 5 bases, J shed 3 bases, and the junction held 7 bases outside the gene matches. From germline, CDR1 is SGHDN and CDR2 FVKESK. The CDR3 DNA is TGTGCCAGCAGCTCCCGGGACAGGGGGTGGACAGATACGCAGTATTTT. Its protein is CASSSRDRGWTDTQYF. The full variable domain, with the rest looked up from reference TRBV14 and TRBJ2-3, is EAGVTQFPSHSVIEKGQTVTLRCDPISGHDNLYWYRRVMGKEIKFLLHFVKESKQDESGMPNNRFLAERTGGTYSTLKVQPAELEDSGVYFCASSSRDRGWTDTQYFGPGTRLTVL.

This clone has only a few counts. The chain combines TRBV5-6 with TRBJ2-1; TRBD1 matches at 8 bases. J lost 7 bases, V lost 4 bases, and 13 bases had no gene match. The CDR3 is 16 amino acids. Germline V gene lookup returns CDR1 SGHDT and CDR2 YYEEEE. CDR3 protein: CASSPAGSGGWNEQFF. In DNA form, the CDR3 reads TGTGCCAGCAGCCCTGCCGGTTCAGGGGGCTGGAATGAGCAGTTCTTC. Together with reference TRBV5-6 and TRBJ2-1, the CDR3 gives the full variable domain: DAGVTQSPTHLIKTRGQQVTLRCSPKSGHDTVSWYQQALGQGPQFIFQYYEEEERQRGNFPDRFSGHQFPNYSSELNVNALLLGDSALYLCASSPAGSGGWNEQFFGPGTRLTVL.

Remarks on this clone: The same CDR3 also results from other DNA sequences found in this sample. This sequence joins TRBV27 and TRBJ1-2; 11 bases map to TRBD1. The J segment lost 7 bases and the V segment lost 5 bases, leaving 6 bases of the junction unmatched. From germline, CDR1 is MNHEY and CDR2 SMNVEV (reference sequence). This CDR3 has 14 amino acids. In DNA form, the CDR3 reads TGTGCCAGCAGTCCCGGACAGGGGGCGCCTGGCTACACCTTC. Translation: CASSPGQGAPGYTF.

Only a few counts were recorded for this clone. This sequence joins TRBV7-9 and TRBJ2-7; a weak D match, TRBD1 (6 bases). The CDR3 is 13 residues long. CDR1 is SEHNR and CDR2 is FQNEAQ in the germline V gene (reference sequence). The V end was cut by 6 bases, the J end by 5 bases, with 14 bases between. The CDR3 DNA sequence: TGTGCCAGCAGGCCACGGACAGCAGACGAGCAGTACTTC. Amino acids: CASRPRTADEQYF.

The chain has TRBV7-9 and TRBJ2-5; maybe TRBD2 (5 bases). Per germline, CDR1 SEHNR and CDR2 FQNEAQ (reference sequence). The CDR3 runs 14 residues. V was pared by 5 bases and J by 6 bases, with 16 bases between. CDR3 in DNA: TGTGCCAGCAGCCCCGGGCGAGGGTTCAAGACCCAGTACTTC. Protein product: CASSPGRGFKTQYF.

This clone was found once. The chain has TRBV11-1 and TRBJ2-7, with a tentative D call TRBD1 (5 bases). CDR1 SGHAT and CDR2 FQDESV come from the germline V gene (reference sequence). With 5 bases removed from V and 4 bases from J, the gap between germline ends came to 15 bases. The length of the CDR3 is 14 residues. CDR3 nucleotide sequence: TGTGCCAGCAGCCATGTAGGGGTGGGATACGAGCAGTACTTC. Its translation: CASSHVGVGYEQYF.

Ten or more counts support this clone. The chain recombines TRBV6-5 with TRBJ1-4; 8 nucleotides line up with TRBD1. The CDR3 is made up of 11 amino acids. V lost 11 bases, J lost 11 bases, and 7 bases stayed unmatched. Germline values: CDR1 MNHEY, CDR2 SVGAGI. The CDR3 coding sequence is TGTGCCGTGGGGACAGGCGGGAAACTGTTTTTT. Protein: CAVGTGGKLFF.

This sequence joins TRBV7-8 and TRBJ2-7; no definite D call. V was shortened by 5 bases and J by 1 base, with 9 bases between the two germline ends. CDR1 and CDR2 (germline): SGHVS, FQNEAQ. The CDR3 has 13 amino acids. This CDR3 reads CASSAQESYEQYF. DNA of the CDR3: TGTGCCAGCAGCGCCCAGGAATCCTACGAGCAGTACTTC.

The CDR3: CASSLLTVGDEQYF. Here the CDR3 DNA reads TGTGCCAGCAGCTTACTTACGGTTGGAGACGAGCAGTACTTC. The rearrangement uses TRBV7-8 and TRBJ2-7; no reliable D call. Germline V lookup: CDR1 SGHVS, CDR2 FQNEAQ. Trimming shortened V by 2 bases and J by 5 bases, and 13 bases separated the two germline ends. The CDR3 has 14 residues. Full variable domain (outside the CDR3, taken from reference TRBV7-8 and TRBJ2-7): GAGVSQSPRYKVAKRGQDVALRCDPISGHVSLFWYQQALGQGPEFLTYFQNEAQLDKSGLPSDRFFAERPEGSVSTLKIQRTQQEDSAVYLCASSLLTVGDEQYFGPGTRLTVT.

This chain joins TRBV11-3 and TRBJ2-2, with TRBD1 matching 8 bases. V lost 3 bases to trimming and J lost 4 bases; unmatched junction nucleotides: 10. The germline V gene encodes CDR1 SGHNT and CDR2 YENEEA. The CDR3 runs to 17 residues. The CDR3 DNA is TGTGCCAGCAGCTTCCTTCTCGGGACAGGAGGCACCGGGGAGCTGTTTTTT. It yields the protein CASSFLLGTGGTGELFF.

The chain links TRBV6-5 to TRBJ1-1; tentative D call: TRBD1 (5 bases). The CDR3 contains 13 residues. V lost 4 bases to trimming and J lost 5 bases, with 11 bases between them. CDR1 is MNHEY and CDR2 is SVGAGI in the germline V gene. The CDR3 DNA sequence: TGTGCCAGCAGTTTAGGGGTTAGGACTGAAGCTTTCTTT. Translating it yields CASSLGVRTEAFF.

The chain couples TRBV7-9 to TRBJ1-1, with a weak D call TRBD1 (5 bases). Per the germline V gene, CDR1 is SEHNR and CDR2 is FQNEAQ (reference sequence). Trimming removed 0 bases from V and 4 bases from J, with 9 bases in between. The CDR3 is 14 residues long. The CDR3: CASSLARDSTEAFF. The DNA for the CDR3 is TGTGCCAGCAGCTTAGCCCGGGACTCCACTGAAGCTTTCTTT. The whole variable domain, remainder taken from reference TRBV7-9 and TRBJ1-1, is DTGVSQNPRHKITKRGQNVTFRCDPISEHNRLYWYRQTLGQGPEFLTYFQNEAQLEKSRLLSDRFSAERPKGSFSTLEIQRTEQGDSAMYLCASSLARDSTEAFFGQGTRLTVV.

V gene TRBV2 combines with J gene TRBJ2-5; no clear D gene. Germline CDR1 reads SNHLY; CDR2 reads FYNNEI. V shed 3 bases and J shed 5 bases, with 13 bases lying between them. The CDR3 is 14 amino acids. The CDR3 DNA sequence: TGTGCCAGCAGTGAGAGGCCCCCGCCCGAGACCCAGTACTTC. Its protein product is CASSERPPPETQYF.

Remarks on this clone: The same CDR3 arises from other DNA sequences in this sample as well. The chain carries TRBV29-1 and TRBJ1-2; D unresolved. The germline gives CDR1 SQVTM, CDR2 ANQGSEA. The CDR3 loop spans 11 amino acids. Trimming left V 4 bases short and J 5 bases short, with 8 bases between. The CDR3 here is CSVAGLYGYTF. CDR3 DNA sequence: TGCAGCGTTGCGGGGTTGTATGGCTACACCTTC.

The rearrangement uses TRBV25-1 and TRBJ1-6; 7 nucleotides match TRBD1. The germline gives CDR1 MGHDK, CDR2 SYGVNS. This CDR3 is 17 amino acids long. V was clipped by 2 bases and J by 0 bases; unmatched bases: 4. CDR3 in DNA: TGTGCCAGCAGTGAAGGGGGACAGAGCTCCTATAATTCACCCCTCCACTTT. This codes for CASSEGGQSSYNSPLHF. Using reference TRBV25-1 and TRBJ1-6 for the parts outside the CDR3, the full variable domain is EADIYQTPRYLVIGTGKKITLECSQTMGHDKMYWYQQDPGMELHLIHYSYGVNSTEKGDLSSESTVSRIRTEHFPLTLESARPSHTSQYLCASSEGGQSSYNSPLHFGNGTRLTVT.

A few counts support this clone. The chain recombines TRBV29-1 with TRBJ2-4, with no clear D. The germline CDR1 and CDR2 sequences are SQVTM and ANQGSEA. The CDR3 is 15 residues long. Trimming removed 1 base at V and 0 bases at J, with 10 bases between. CDR3: CSVEVGRLAKNIQYF. The CDR3 DNA follows: TGCAGCGTTGAAGTAGGCAGGCTAGCCAAAAACATTCAGTACTTC. Looking up the rest from reference TRBV29-1 and TRBJ2-4 gives the full variable domain: SAVISQKPSRDICQRGTSLTIQCQVDSQVTMMFWYRQQPGQSLTLIATANQGSEATYESGFVIDKFPISRPNLTFSTLTVSNMSPEDSSIYLCSVEVGRLAKNIQYFGAGTRLSVL.

The V call is TRBV27, the J call TRBJ1-5; 8 positions match TRBD1. CDR1 is MNHEY and CDR2 is SMNVEV in the germline V gene (reference sequence). The CDR3 has 15 amino acids. After removal of 3 bases from V and 1 base from J, the junction contained 2 bases not matched to a gene. The CDR3 DNA sequence: TGTGCCAGCAGTTTGTGGACAGGGAGCAATCAGCCCCAGCATTTT. Protein product: CASSLWTGSNQPQHF.

This chain joins TRBV5-6 and TRBJ1-2, with 8 bases matching TRBD1. J was trimmed by 6 bases and V by 4 bases; bases with no gene match: 11. Germline V CDR1 and CDR2: SGHDT, YYEEEE. CDR3 size: 15 residues. The chain's CDR3 is CASSVTGGSSDGYTF. The CDR3 DNA reads TGTGCCAGCAGCGTTACAGGGGGGTCTTCAGATGGCTACACCTTC.

The V call is TRBV5-6, the J call TRBJ1-1; 10 bases map to TRBD1. This CDR3 is built from 12 residues. Germline CDR1 is SGHDT and CDR2 is YYEEEE. V lost 7 bases to trimming and J lost 4 bases; unmatched junction nucleotides: 1. The chain's CDR3 is CASGQGGTEAFF. CDR3 in DNA: TGTGCCAGCGGACAGGGGGGCACTGAAGCTTTCTTT.

The chain carries TRBV5-6 and TRBJ1-2; 8 nucleotides line up with TRBD1. The germline gives CDR1 SGHDT, CDR2 YYEEEE. The length of the CDR3 is 14 residues. Losses at the gene ends were 6 bases for V and 2 bases for J; bases not matched to a gene: 6. The CDR3 DNA is TGTGCCAGCATCCGGGGACAGGACAACTATGGCTACACCTTC. As protein: CASIRGQDNYGYTF.

This clone was counted a few times. J is TRBJ2-7 and V is TRBV7-2; D not resolved. Trimming pared 4 bases from V and 2 bases from J, leaving 6 bases between. This CDR3 contains 12 residues. The germline V gene encodes CDR1 SGHTA and CDR2 FQGNSA. CDR3 loop: CASSSSPYEQYF. CDR3 nucleotide sequence: TGTGCCAGCAGCTCCTCCCCCTACGAGCAGTACTTC.